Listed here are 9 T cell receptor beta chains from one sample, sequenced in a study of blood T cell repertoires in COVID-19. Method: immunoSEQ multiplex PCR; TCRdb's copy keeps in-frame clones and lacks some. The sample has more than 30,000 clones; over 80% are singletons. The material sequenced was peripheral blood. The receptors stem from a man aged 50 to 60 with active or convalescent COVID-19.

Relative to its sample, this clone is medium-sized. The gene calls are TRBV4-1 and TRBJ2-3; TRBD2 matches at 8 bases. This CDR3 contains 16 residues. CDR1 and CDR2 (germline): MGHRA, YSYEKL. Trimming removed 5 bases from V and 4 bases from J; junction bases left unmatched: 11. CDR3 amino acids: CASSERGLDSADTQYF. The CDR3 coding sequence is TGCGCCAGCAGCGAGAGGGGACTAGATTCGGCAGATACGCAGTATTTT.

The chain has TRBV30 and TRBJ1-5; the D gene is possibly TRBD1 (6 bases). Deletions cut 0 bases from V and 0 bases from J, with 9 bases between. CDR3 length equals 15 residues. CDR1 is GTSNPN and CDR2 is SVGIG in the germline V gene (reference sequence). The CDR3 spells CAWSVRGASNQPQHF. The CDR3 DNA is TGTGCCTGGAGTGTACGGGGGGCTAGCAATCAGCCCCAGCATTTT.

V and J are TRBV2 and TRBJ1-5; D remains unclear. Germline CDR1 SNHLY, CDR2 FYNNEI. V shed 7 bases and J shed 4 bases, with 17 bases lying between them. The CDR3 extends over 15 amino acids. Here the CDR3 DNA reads TGTGCCAGCAACGAAGGTACAGTCGATAATCAGCCCCAGCATTTT. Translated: CASNEGTVDNQPQHF.

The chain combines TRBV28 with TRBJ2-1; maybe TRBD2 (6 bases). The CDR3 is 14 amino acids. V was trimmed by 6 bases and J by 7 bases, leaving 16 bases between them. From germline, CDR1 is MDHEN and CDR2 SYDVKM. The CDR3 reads CASRPIGTLNEQFF. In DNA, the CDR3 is TGTGCCAGCAGACCGATCGGGACTTTAAATGAGCAGTTCTTC.

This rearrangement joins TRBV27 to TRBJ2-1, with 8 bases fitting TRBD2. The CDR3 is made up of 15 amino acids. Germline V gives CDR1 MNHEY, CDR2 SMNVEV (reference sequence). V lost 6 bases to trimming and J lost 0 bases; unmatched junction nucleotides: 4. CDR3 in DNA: TGTGCCAGCAGAAAGCGGGAGAGCTCCTACAATGAGCAGTTCTTC. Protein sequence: CASRKRESSYNEQFF.

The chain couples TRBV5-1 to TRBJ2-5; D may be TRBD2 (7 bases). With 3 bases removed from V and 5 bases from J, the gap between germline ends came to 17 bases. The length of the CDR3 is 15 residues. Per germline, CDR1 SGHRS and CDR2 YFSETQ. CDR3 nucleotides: TGCGCCAGCAGCTGGGGGGGCCTGGCGGGCGAGACCCAGTACTTC. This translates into CASSWGGLAGETQYF.

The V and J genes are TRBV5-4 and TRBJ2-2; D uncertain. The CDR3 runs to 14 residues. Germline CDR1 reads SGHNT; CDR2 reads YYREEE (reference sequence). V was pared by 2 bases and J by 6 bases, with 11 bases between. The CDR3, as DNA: TGTGCCAGCAGCTTAGACACCTTACCCGGGGAGCTGTTTTTT. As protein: CASSLDTLPGELFF.

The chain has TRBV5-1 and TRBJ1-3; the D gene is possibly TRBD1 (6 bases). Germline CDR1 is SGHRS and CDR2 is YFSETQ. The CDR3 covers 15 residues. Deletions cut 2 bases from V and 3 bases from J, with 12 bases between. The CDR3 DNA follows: TGCGCCAGCAGCTTACAGGGTTTGGGTGGAAACACCATATATTTT. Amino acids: CASSLQGLGGNTIYF. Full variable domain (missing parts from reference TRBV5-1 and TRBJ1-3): KAGVTQTPRYLIKTRGQQVTLSCSPISGHRSVSWYQQTPGQGLQFLFEYFSETQRNKGNFPGRFSGRQFSNSRSEMNVSTLELGDSALYLCASSLQGLGGNTIYFGEGSWLTVV.

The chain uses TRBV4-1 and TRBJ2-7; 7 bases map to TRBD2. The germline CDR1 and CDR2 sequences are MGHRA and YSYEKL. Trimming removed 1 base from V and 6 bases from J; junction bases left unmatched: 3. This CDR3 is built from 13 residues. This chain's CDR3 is CASSQVGGGEQYV. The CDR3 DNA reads TGCGCCAGCAGCCAAGTTGGGGGGGGCGAGCAGTACGTC.